The following is a T cell receptor (beta chain) sequence with its context. Its antigen specificity is not known. Base qualities are not at hand, and no much larger clone is one base apart. V is shortened by 3 bases, J by 7 bases, and the region joining them spans 13 bases. The cysteine opens and the phenylalanine closes a CDR3 of 14 amino acids. Kept here is only the CDR3 DNA, which spans 42 bases and is read in frame from base 1. The germline V gene encodes CDR1 DFQATT and CDR2 SNEGSKA (reference sequence). This sample was taken from a study of blood T cell repertoires in COVID-19 (dated by TCRdb to about 2020). About the full investigation: Collaborator samples came from the United States, Italy and Spain and covered acute and convalescent phases of COVID-19. Samples came from the ongoing ImmuneRACE study (first 160 participants) plus 1,254 subjects from 6 global collaborators. The repertoires were released in a freely available public database intended as a resource for research on the immune response to SARS-CoV-2. A de-identified subject ID, COVID-19 status, age in years and sex were almost always included in the sample metadata. Where available, HLA class I and class II types were taken from metadata supplied by the sample provider and were not determined by assay-based typing. The prospective study material was composed of cDNA or gDNA derived from T cells, B-cell-depleted T cells, or PBMCs. The dataset comprised deeply sampled blood TCRbeta repertoires from subjects exposed to, actively infected with, or recovered from COVID-19.

Each collaborating institution followed its own protocols to collect whole blood in K2EDTA tubes. For TCRbeta analysis, collaborator samples were shipped as frozen whole blood, as isolated PBMCs, or as DNA extracted from either sample type. Broad study findings and their caveats: Clinical and demographic metadata were provided uncurated, with the amount varying by source and participant.

The immunoSEQ Assay, a bias-controlled multiplex PCR, was used to amplify TCRbeta CDR3 regions from genomic DNA. Concerning the study's data processing: Nucleated cell counts per sample were estimated from amplification of reference gene primers within the assay. To quantify the absolute abundance of each unique TCRbeta CDR3 rearrangement, sequence reads were collapsed and filtered. For each sample, productive Simpson clonality was calculated as the square root of Simpson's diversity index over productive rearrangements. Imported from immuneACCESS, the table was reduced by TCRdb to in-frame sequences with V and J called. These copies leave out some clones; in studies compared against another copy, an unresolved V gene accounts for under half, and the cause of the remainder is not known. V, J and clone size are those of that table, while D and trimming were read from the DNA. The sample table contains 75,000 to 100,000 clones; only one count was recorded for 70% to 90% of them. 4.5% of the sample rests with the top ten.

This receptor was obtained from a man between 65 and 80 years old with acute or convalescent COVID-19. Recombination connected TRBV20-1 to TRBJ1-6; a tentative D match to TRBD1 spans 5 bases. Sequencing was carried out using peripheral blood. The nucleotide sequence reads as follows: TGCAGTGCTAGTCCCAGGGCGCTAAATTCACCCCTCCACTTT. Its protein is CSASPRALNSPLHF.